A single sample is the source of the 31 T cell receptor beta chains below, sequenced in a study of T cell repertoires in aging, cancer and after chemotherapy. TCR beta rearrangements were amplified from peripheral blood genomic DNA. Multiplex touch-down PCR with TRB-A/B primers amplified rearranged V-D-J TRB sequences. TCRdb redid the calling of the multiplex PCR reads with MiXCR, one entry per CDR3 protein. This table has roughly 300 distinct CDR3 sequences, around a quarter appearing once. The sequenced sample was blood. All receptors come from a human donor with a blood cancer.

This clonotype is medium-sized by share. V gene TRBV19 combines with J gene TRBJ2-7, with no clear D. The CDR3 is 13 residues long. Germline V gene sequence: CDR1 LNHDA, CDR2 SQIVND (reference sequence). Trimming left V 1 base short and J 2 bases short, with 6 bases between. CDR3 protein: CASSIGPTYEQYF. The CDR3 DNA reads TGTGCCAGTAGTATAGGGCCGACCTACGAGCAGTACTTC.

By share, this clonotype ranks as medium-sized (0.01 to 0.1%). The gene calls are TRBV6-5 and TRBJ2-7, with a tentative D call TRBD2 (6 bases). This CDR3 has 14 amino acids. The germline CDR1 and CDR2 sequences are MNHEY and SVGAGI. Trimming removed 6 bases from V and 1 base from J, with 13 bases in between. This CDR3 is CASRGRTSSYEQYF. The CDR3 DNA reads TGTGCCAGCAGGGGGAGGACGTCGTCCTACGAGCAGTACTTC.

Relative to its sample, this clonotype is hyperexpanded (1% or more). The chain employs TRBV29-1 and TRBJ2-3; D remains ambiguous. Germline V gene lookup returns CDR1 SQVTM and CDR2 ANQGSEA. CDR3 length: 12 amino acids. The CDR3 region has the DNA TGCAGTCCGGACCTACCACCGGATACGCAGTATTTT. Protein: CSPDLPPDTQYF.

The chain employs TRBV5-6 and TRBJ1-6, with 10 bases fitting TRBD1. The germline V gene has CDR1 SGHDT and CDR2 YYEEEE. The CDR3 extends over 15 amino acids. J lost 8 bases, V lost 5 bases, and 7 bases had no gene match. The CDR3 sequence: CASSRDGTGDSPLHF. The CDR3 coding sequence is TGTGCCAGCAGTCGTGACGGGACAGGGGATTCACCCCTCCACTTT.

The sample holds a few counts of this clonotype. The chain carries TRBV28 and TRBJ1-6, with 8 bases fitting TRBD1. The CDR3 is 19 residues long. From germline, CDR1 is MDHEN and CDR2 SYDVKM. After removal of 2 bases from V and 8 bases from J, the junction contained 17 bases not matched to a gene. The CDR3 loop reads CASSLTVGQGEGLDSPLHF. Here the CDR3 DNA reads TGTGCCAGCAGTTTAACCGTCGGACAGGGAGAGGGGCTTGATTCACCCCTCCACTTT.

This clonotype is classed as medium-sized. The chain employs TRBV6-5 and TRBJ2-7; the D gene could be TRBD1 or TRBD2 (5 bases each). Germline V CDR1 and CDR2: MNHEY, SVGAGI. Trimming pared 2 bases from V and 5 bases from J, leaving 10 bases between. This CDR3 region has 13 residues. CDR3 DNA: TGTGCCAGCAGTTACCCCTGGGGGAACGAGCAGTACTTC. Amino acid sequence: CASSYPWGNEQYF.

The rearrangement uses TRBV7-3 and TRBJ2-1; unclear D gene. The V gene lost 1 base and the J gene lost 1 base, with 2 bases spanning the gap. This CDR3 spans 13 amino acids. CDR1 is SGHTA, CDR2 FQGTGA, per germline. The CDR3 reads CASSLSSYNEQFF. CDR3 nucleotide sequence: TGTGCCAGCAGCTTAAGTTCCTACAATGAGCAGTTCTTC.

This chain joins TRBV27 and TRBJ2-7; TRBD1 aligns across 8 bases. The CDR3 runs to 12 residues. V was clipped by 8 bases and J by 3 bases; unmatched bases: 3. CDR1 is MNHEY and CDR2 is SMNVEV in the germline V gene (reference sequence). CDR3 nucleotides: TGTGCCAGCCAGGGGGCGAACTACGAGCAGTACTTC. It yields the protein CASQGANYEQYF.

The rearrangement joins TRBV18 to TRBJ1-1, with D perhaps TRBD1 (5 bases). V was shortened by 8 bases and J by 7 bases, with 23 bases between the two germline ends. The CDR3 runs 15 residues. From germline, CDR1 is KGHSH and CDR2 LQKENI. CDR3 loop: CASARVGLLTGEAFF. CDR3 bases: TGTGCCAGCGCCCGGGTGGGACTCCTAACGGGTGAAGCTTTCTTT.

The chain joins TRBV7-9 to TRBJ2-5; D is possibly TRBD1 (7 bases). CDR1 is SEHNR, CDR2 FQNEAQ, per germline (reference sequence). The CDR3 sequence is 15 residues long. V lost 4 bases and J lost 5, with 17 bases in between. The CDR3 protein is CASSSSRTGGETQYF. The CDR3 nucleotides are TGTGCCAGCAGCTCCTCCCGGACAGGAGGGGAGACCCAGTACTTC.

This chain connects TRBV7-2 to TRBJ1-6; 7 nucleotides align to TRBD1. Germline CDR1 and CDR2: SGHTA and FQGNSA. With V trimmed by 3 bases and J by 7 bases, 12 bases remained unmatched. This CDR3 is built from 17 residues. DNA for the CDR3: TGTGCCAGCAGCTTCGGAGGCTTGCGACAGGGAAATTCACCCCTCCACTTT. Translated: CASSFGGLRQGNSPLHF.

As regards this clonotype: This may be a read error, as it is one base from a much larger clone. The chain uses TRBV6-5 and TRBJ2-4, with TRBD2 as a possible D gene (5 bases). V lost 6 bases to trimming and J lost 6 bases, with 15 bases between them. Per the germline V gene, CDR1 is MNHEY and CDR2 is SVGAGI. The CDR3 runs 14 residues. CDR3 sequence reads: CASRKEGAINIQYF. In DNA, the CDR3 is TGTGCCAGCAGAAAAGAGGGCGCTATAAACATTCAGTACTTC.

Concerning this clonotype: The CDR3 carries no conserved terminal phenylalanine or tryptophan, so it likely arises from a read error. V usage is TRBV6-2 or TRBV6-3 and J usage is TRBJ1-1, with D hard to call. The CDR3 consists of 14 residues. Deletions cut 6 bases from V and 3 bases from J, with 14 bases between. The germline CDR1 and CDR2 sequences are MNHEY and SVGEGT. The chain's CDR3 is CASRPGYEDTEAFL. The DNA of the CDR3 is TGTGCCAGCAGACCGGGGTATGAGGACACTGAAGCTTTCCTT.

This clonotype was counted only a few times. The rearrangement uses TRBV5-1 and TRBJ2-2, with 7 bases identical to TRBD1. Germline assignment: CDR1 SGHRS and CDR2 YFSETQ. This CDR3 comprises 15 residues. V dropped 1 base and J dropped 7; count of bases not matched to a gene: 7. The CDR3 region has the DNA TGCGCCAGCAGCTTGTATCAGGGGGTTTTCGGGGAGCTGTTTTTT. This gives the protein CASSLYQGVFGELFF.

This CDR3 reads CASSWGSGANTGELFF. Written as DNA, the CDR3 is TGTGCCAGTAGTTGGGGGTCAGGGGCCAACACCGGGGAGCTGTTTTTT. The chain employs TRBV19 and TRBJ2-2; D may be TRBD1 (6 bases). V was shortened by 5 bases and J by 2 bases, with 15 bases between the two germline ends. The CDR3 runs 16 residues. Germline V gives CDR1 LNHDA, CDR2 SQIVND (reference sequence). The variable domain in full, completed from reference TRBV19 and TRBJ2-2, reads DGGITQSPKYLFRKEGQNVTLSCEQNLNHDAMYWYRQDPGQGLRLIYYSQIVNDFQKGDIAEGYSVSREKKESFPLTVTSAQKNPTAFYLCASSWGSGANTGELFFGEGSRLTVL.

This clonotype is labeled as large. In DNA form, the CDR3 reads TGTGCCAGCAGCCCTACGACAGGTACCGGGGAGCTGTTTTTT. This encodes CASSPTTGTGELFF. The chain recombines TRBV6-1 with TRBJ2-2; D is perhaps TRBD1 (6 bases). This CDR3 contains 14 residues. Trimming took 6 bases from V and 5 from J, leaving 13 bases between them. Germline V CDR1 and CDR2: MNHNS, SASEGT.

This clonotype is judged hyperexpanded. The chain joins TRBV10-3 to TRBJ2-1; D could derive from TRBD1 or TRBD2 (6 bases each). The CDR3 spans 15 residues. The germline V gene has CDR1 ENHRY and CDR2 SYGVKD. V lost 7 bases and J lost 5, with 18 bases in between. The CDR3 is CAITLEGGFNNEQFF. The CDR3 DNA follows: TGTGCCATCACCCTGGAGGGGGGCTTCAACAATGAGCAGTTCTTC.

The chain recombines TRBV5-4 with TRBJ2-7; either TRBD1 or TRBD2 may supply D (5 bases each). Near its end, the DNA agrees better with TRBJ2-1, so the J call may be wrong. CDR1 SGHNT and CDR2 YYREEE come from the germline V gene (reference sequence). The CDR3 loop spans 15 amino acids. The CDR3 region is CASSPGTSLLGEQFF. CDR3 nucleotides: TGTGCCAGCAGCCCCGGGACCTCCCTCCTGGGCGAGCAGTTCTTC.

This clonotype was detected only a few times. The chain joins TRBV27 to TRBJ1-1; TRBD1 matches at 10 bases. After removal of 5 bases from V and 7 bases from J, the junction contained 10 bases not matched to a gene. CDR1 is MNHEY, CDR2 SMNVEV, per germline (reference sequence). The CDR3 has 15 residues. CDR3 in DNA: TGTGCCAGCAGTGCCCAGACAGGGGGCCGGGGTGAAGCTTTCTTT. The encoded protein is CASSAQTGGRGEAFF.

This clonotype was counted a few times. The rearrangement links TRBV9 to TRBJ2-5; D perhaps matches TRBD2 (5 bases). The CDR3 runs 16 residues. V was trimmed by 5 bases and J by 5 bases, leaving 22 bases between them. Germline V lookup: CDR1 SGDLS, CDR2 YYNGEE. The CDR3 reads CASSSQGGGSSETQYF. CDR3 sequence (DNA): TGTGCCAGCAGTTCCCAAGGAGGCGGTTCCTCGGAGACCCAGTACTTC.

This clonotype was counted only a few times. The rearrangement uses TRBV30 and TRBJ1-1; TRBD1 matches at 9 bases. Trimming at V came to 6 bases and at J to 4 bases, leaving 18 bases not matched to a gene. Germline-derived CDR1 and CDR2 are GTSNPN and SVGIG (reference sequence). This CDR3 is 17 amino acids long. CDR3 DNA sequence: TGTGCCTGCATTCCCCGGGACAGGGCCTGGGAGGGCACTGAAGCTTTCTTT. This codes for CACIPRDRAWEGTEAFF.

This sequence joins TRBV6-1 and TRBJ2-2, with 10 bases lining up with TRBD1. Germline-derived CDR1 and CDR2 are MNHNS and SASEGT. The CDR3 totals 15 residues. V shed 4 bases, J shed 3 bases, and the junction held 2 bases outside the gene matches. In DNA, the CDR3 is TGTGCCAGCAGTGCCGGGACAGGGGACACCGGGGAGCTGTTTTTT. Its protein is CASSAGTGDTGELFF.

DNA of the CDR3: TGTGCCAGCACTAACCCGAAAAAACACTTCTCTGGAAACACCATATATTTT. Translated: CASTNPKKHFSGNTIYF. The chain has TRBV28 and TRBJ1-3; no firm D call. This CDR3 has 17 amino acids. Trimming removed 7 bases at V and 0 bases at J, with 19 bases between. Looked up from germline, CDR1 is MDHEN and CDR2 is SYDVKM.

The chain employs TRBV5-6 and TRBJ1-6; 10 positions agree with TRBD1. With 5 bases clipped from V and 8 bases from J, the junction kept 7 bases outside the gene matches. This CDR3 spans 15 amino acids. CDR1 is SGHDT and CDR2 is YYEEEE in the germline V gene. The CDR3 DNA sequence: TGTGCCAGCAGTCGTGAAGGGACAGGGGATTCACCCCTCCACTTT. This translates into CASSREGTGDSPLHF.

V is TRBV20-1 and J is TRBJ2-2; TRBD1 might be the D (6 bases). The germline V gene has CDR1 DFQATT and CDR2 SNEGSKA (reference sequence). The V and J ends lost 6 bases and 1 base respectively, with 18 bases between them. This CDR3 is 16 amino acids long. The CDR3, as DNA: TGCAGTGCAAAAACAGGGCTTGTTGAGAACACCGGGGAGCTGTTTTTT. Encoded protein: CSAKTGLVENTGELFF.

By share, this clonotype ranks as medium-sized. This chain uses TRBV12-3 or TRBV12-4 with TRBJ1-5; 10 bases are shared with TRBD1. The CDR3 runs to 16 residues. Trimming took 6 bases from V and 6 from J; bases not matched to a gene: 11. Here the CDR3 reads CASSPPGQGHGQPQHF. In DNA form, the CDR3 reads TGTGCCAGCAGCCCTCCGGGACAGGGGCATGGTCAGCCCCAGCATTTT.

This clonotype turned up a few times. This rearrangement joins TRBV7-6 to TRBJ2-7; 7 positions match TRBD1. CDR1 and CDR2 (germline): SGHVS, FNYEAQ. With V trimmed by 0 bases and J by 2 bases, 4 bases remained unmatched. The CDR3 loop spans 15 amino acids. The CDR3 DNA reads TGTGCCAGCAGCTTAGCGAAGGACAGGACCTACGAGCAGTACTTC. This codes for CASSLAKDRTYEQYF.

This clonotype is labeled large. V usage is TRBV19 and J usage is TRBJ2-5; 8 bases are shared with TRBD1. The CDR3 sequence is 15 residues long. The germline V gene encodes CDR1 LNHDA and CDR2 SQIVND (reference sequence). Trimming cost V 3 bases and J 4 bases; bases outside gene matches: 7. CDR3 DNA: TGTGCCAGTAGTATGGCCAGGGGGCTCGGAGAGACCCAGTACTTC. Amino acids: CASSMARGLGETQYF.

A few counts support this clonotype. CDR3 amino acids: CASSTGGRGNTEAFF. DNA for the CDR3: TGTGCCAGTAGTACAGGGGGCCGAGGGAACACTGAAGCTTTCTTT. V is TRBV19 and J is TRBJ1-1; 8 nucleotides align to TRBD1. CDR3 length: 15 amino acids. The ends lost 4 bases at V and 1 base at J; junction bases unmatched: 5. Per the germline V gene, CDR1 is LNHDA and CDR2 is SQIVND (reference sequence).

In this sample, this clonotype turned up a few times. This rearrangement joins TRBV6-2 or TRBV6-3 to TRBJ2-7, with D perhaps TRBD2 (5 bases). The CDR3 sequence is 12 residues long. The germline CDR1 and CDR2 sequences are MNHEY and SVGEGT. Trimming took 8 bases from V and 1 from J, leaving 9 bases between them. Here the CDR3 reads CASFSGSYEQYF. The CDR3 DNA reads as TGTGCCAGCTTTTCGGGATCCTACGAGCAGTACTTC.

The CDR3 is CASSESGSNQPQHF. The CDR3 DNA is TGTGCCAGCAGTGAATCTGGCAGCAATCAGCCCCAGCATTTT. The chain joins TRBV6-1 to TRBJ1-5; D not resolved. Trimming took off 2 bases at V and 1 base at J, with 6 bases between the two ends. CDR1 MNHNS and CDR2 SASEGT come from the germline V gene. The CDR3 consists of 14 residues.